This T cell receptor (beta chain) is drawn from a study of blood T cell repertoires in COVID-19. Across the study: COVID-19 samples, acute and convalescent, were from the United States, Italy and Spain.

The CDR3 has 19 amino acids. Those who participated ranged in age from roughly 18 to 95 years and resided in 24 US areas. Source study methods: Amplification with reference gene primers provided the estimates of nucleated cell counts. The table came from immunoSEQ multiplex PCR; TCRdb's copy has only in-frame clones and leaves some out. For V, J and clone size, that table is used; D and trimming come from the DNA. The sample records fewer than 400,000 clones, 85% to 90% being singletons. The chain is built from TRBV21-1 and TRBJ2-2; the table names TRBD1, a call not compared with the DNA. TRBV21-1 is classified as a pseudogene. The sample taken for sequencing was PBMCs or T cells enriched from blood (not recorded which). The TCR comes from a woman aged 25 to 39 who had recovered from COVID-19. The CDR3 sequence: CASSKGRQEGLEHTGELFF. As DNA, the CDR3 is TGTGCCAGCAGCAAAGGGAGACAGGAAGGGCTCGAACACACCGGGGAGCTGTTTTTT.